The rows below give T cell receptor beta chains drawn from one sample of a study of T cell repertoires in cytomegalovirus infection. Each CDR3 protein gets one entry after TCRdb re-called the reads with MiXCR. The sample has almost 550,000 distinct CDR3 sequences, more than 15% seen once. The specimen sequenced was CD8+ T cells from PBMCs. The receptors derive from a human donor in good health (CMV status not recorded). Some clones in this sample may be carry-over from other donors' samples. Both conserved end residues are trimmed from each CDR3. Each record gives: V gene, CDR3 protein.

TRBV5-3	ASSTDQLTGGDGYT
TRBV19	ASKIAAGLTEAF
TRBV7-9	ASSLDRLAGIYNEQF
TRBV7-9	ASSLTSGRARETQY
TRBV7-8	ASSLAGGGGPEIYGYT
TRBV29-1	SGAERHTEAF
TRBV4-1	ASSQAQVLRGTDTQY
TRBV4-1	ASSRAGSSEQF
TRBV30	AWTDSNTEAF
TRBV2	ASSGAGKEGERGYGYT
TRBV7-9	ASSVAPLGQTLQETQY
TRBV15	ATSSNPGSEAF
TRBV7-9	ASSLGQGAGYGYT
TRBV4-1	ASSQGAGGRDNEQF
TRBV28	VTGFSNQPQH
TRBV5-1	ASSSRGASSTDTQY
TRBV27	ASRLSGGTNSPLH
TRBV4-1	ASSHYSPGQRIDEQF
TRBV15	ATSGGVVNTGELF
TRBV19	ASSFPGRRGTEAF
TRBV6-1	ASSEVTTGVNTEAF
TRBV6-5	ASSYRQGGSYNEQF
TRBV11-2	ASSSRSGITRETQY
TRBV27	ASSLYYITGELF
TRBV13	ASSQDRVGNEQF
TRBV28	ASSRDRGPVRAF
TRBV12-3/TRBV12-4	ASSPGTGGPYEQY
TRBV11-2	ASSLLYSGANVLT
TRBV5-3	ASSSVREFGNTIY
TRBV27	ASRRTSVTYEQY
TRBV7-8	ASSLEGRRNTEAF
TRBV29-1	SVRKDGGNQPQH
TRBV12-3/TRBV12-4	AISPSGNEQF
TRBV3-1	ASSQTGFEETQY
TRBV5-1	ASTPGTDTQY
TRBV29-1	SVAEIYGYT